This T cell receptor beta chain originates from a study of T-cell reconstitution after alpha-beta-depleted transplantation in children. The CDR3 covers 16 residues. V trimming: 2 bases; J trimming: 5 bases; junction bases outside the gene matches: 11. For TCRbeta, the library was prepared with unique molecular identifiers. Each CDR3 protein is one row after TCRdb ran MiXCR on the PCR reads. In the table there are some 200,000 distinct CDR3 sequences, roughly 15% of which are singletons. This clonotype was counted ten times or more. The rearrangement links TRBV12-3 or TRBV12-4 to TRBJ1-1; 7 bases align to TRBD1. This sequence originates from a human donor who donated a stem cell graft to a child with acute lymphoblastic leukemia. The specimen comprised PBMCs from the stem cell graft donor, sampled from the stem cell graft. CDR3 DNA sequence: TGTGCCAGCAGTTTAATTCAGGGGGGCTTGTGGACTGAAGCTTTCTTT. Translating gives CASSLIQGGLWTEAFF.